Listed below are T cell receptor beta chains from one sample, sequenced in a study of shared clonotypes between healthy human individuals. Libraries were prepared by immunoSEQ multiplex PCR; TCRdb keeps only in-frame clonotypes and omits some of them. Seen here are about a million clones, around four fifths observed once, and the top ten hold 1.4%. The sample consisted of memory CD4+ T cells sorted from blood. These receptor sequences come from a man aged 18 to 30 in good health. Both conserved end residues are part of each CDR3. The order of the fields is clone size, D gene, J gene, V gene, CDR3 DNA, CDR3 protein. A D gene is named only where the DNA matches it firmly. Expanded clones are given a class, and other clones once, few, many or no size at all.

size: few
D: NA
J: TRBJ2-7
V: TRBV7-2
DNA: TGTGCCAGCAGCTTAGCGTGGCGGAGGGGCCTCTACGAGCAGTACTTC
CDR3: CASSLAWRRGLYEQYF

size: once
D: TRBD1
J: TRBJ1-1
V: TRBV5-8
DNA: TGTGCCAGTGACAGGGGGCGGTTGATGAACACTGAAGCTTTCTTT
CDR3: CASDRGRLMNTEAFF

size: NA
D: NA
J: TRBJ2-1
V: TRBV18
DNA: TGTGCCAGCTCCCCGGGGCGGTACAATGAGCAGTTCTTC
CDR3: CASSPGRYNEQFF

size: NA
D: TRBD1
J: TRBJ2-1
V: TRBV5-1
DNA: TGCGCCAGCAGCCTGAGACAGGGGGCAGACAATGAGCAGTTCTTC
CDR3: CASSLRQGADNEQFF

size: NA
D: TRBD1
J: TRBJ2-1
V: TRBV7-2
DNA: TGTGCCAGCAGCTCGACAGGGGCGAAACAGCAGTTCTTC
CDR3: CASSSTGAKQQFF

size: NA
D: NA
J: TRBJ2-7
V: TRBV7-2
DNA: TGTGCCAGCAGCGGGCAGGGGACCGTAGCCTACGAGCAGTACTTC
CDR3: CASSGQGTVAYEQYF

size: NA
D: TRBD1
J: TRBJ2-7
V: TRBV6-6
DNA: TGTGCCAACTCGCAGGGGGTGGGATACGAGCAGTACTTC
CDR3: CANSQGVGYEQYF

size: NA
D: NA
J: TRBJ2-5
V: TRBV7-2
DNA: TGTGCCAGCAGCTTAATCCAGGGTCTTAGTCAGGAGACCCAGTACTTC
CDR3: CASSLIQGLSQETQYF

size: NA
D: NA
J: TRBJ1-5
V: TRBV6-1
DNA: TGTGCCAGTTCTACCGCCCAAGGTCAGCCCCAGCATTTT
CDR3: CASSTAQGQPQHF

size: NA
D: TRBD1
J: TRBJ2-3
V: TRBV7-6
DNA: TGTGCCAGCAGCCCCGGGACAGGGAGTGCAGATACGCAGTATTTT
CDR3: CASSPGTGSADTQYF

size: NA
D: NA
J: TRBJ2-7
V: TRBV5-1
DNA: TGCGCCAGCAGCTTGGCCCTAGGGGGGCCTTACGAGCAGTACTTC
CDR3: CASSLALGGPYEQYF

size: few
D: NA
J: TRBJ1-1
V: TRBV30
DNA: TGTGCCTGGAGACGGTGGGCTTTCTTT
CDR3: CAWRRWAFF

size: NA
D: TRBD1
J: TRBJ1-2
V: TRBV28
DNA: TGTGCCAGCAGATTACAACAGGGGACCTATGGCTACACCTTC
CDR3: CASRLQQGTYGYTF

size: NA
D: TRBD1
J: TRBJ1-2
V: TRBV4-1
DNA: TGCGCCAGCAGCCAAGATCAAGGGGGCGCGGCCTATGGCTACACCTTC
CDR3: CASSQDQGGAAYGYTF

size: NA
D: TRBD1
J: TRBJ1-2
V: TRBV7-2
DNA: TGTGCCAGCAGCGCCACAGGGGCGCGGGGCTACACCTTC
CDR3: CASSATGARGYTF

size: NA
D: TRBD1
J: TRBJ1-1
V: TRBV5-1
DNA: TGCGCCAGCAGCACGGACAGGACTGAAGCTTTCTTT
CDR3: CASSTDRTEAFF

size: NA
D: TRBD2
J: TRBJ2-1
V: TRBV4-1
DNA: TGCGCCAGCAGCCCCGGGACTAGCGGGAGGGGCACTAACAATGAGCAGTTCTTC
CDR3: CASSPGTSGRGTNNEQFF

size: once
D: NA
J: TRBJ1-4
V: TRBV29-1
DNA: TGCAGCTACCAGGGGGAAAAACTGTTTTTT
CDR3: CSYQGEKLFF

size: NA
D: TRBD1
J: TRBJ1-4
V: TRBV6-6
DNA: TGTGCCAGCGGGTCAAGGGGGCTTGGTGAAAAACTGTTTTTT
CDR3: CASGSRGLGEKLFF

size: NA
D: NA
J: TRBJ1-2
V: TRBV5-1
DNA: TGCGCCAGCGCCCAATACACGGACGGGGGTAACTATGGCTACACCTTC
CDR3: CASAQYTDGGNYGYTF

size: NA
D: NA
J: TRBJ1-1
V: TRBV6-1
DNA: TGTGCCAGCCAAGGACAGACTGAAGCTTTCTTT
CDR3: CASQGQTEAFF

size: NA
D: NA
J: TRBJ2-7
V: TRBV5-1
DNA: TGCGTCACAGCAGAAGAATCTCAACCCCCCTTC
CDR3: CVTAEESQPPF

size: NA
D: TRBD1
J: TRBJ1-5
V: TRBV18
DNA: TGTGCCAGCTCACCTACGACAGGGGGTATTCAGCCCCAGCATTTT
CDR3: CASSPTTGGIQPQHF

size: NA
D: TRBD2
J: TRBJ2-5
V: TRBV27
DNA: TGTGCCAGCCACGCGACTAGCGGGTCGATTGAGACCCAGTACTTC
CDR3: CASHATSGSIETQYF

size: NA
D: NA
J: TRBJ2-7
V: TRBV6-1
DNA: TGTGCCAGCAGTGATGAGGGTGGGGGGCGCTCCTACGAGCAGTACTTC
CDR3: CASSDEGGGRSYEQYF

size: NA
D: NA
J: TRBJ1-2
V: TRBV10-3
DNA: TGTGCCATCAGGGGGGGCCATGGCTACACCTTC
CDR3: CAIRGGHGYTF

size: NA
D: NA
J: TRBJ1-6
V: TRBV27
DNA: TGTGCCAGCAGCTTCCGGGACGCCGGTTATTCACCCCTCCACTTT
CDR3: CASSFRDAGYSPLHF